This TCR beta chain originates from a study of shared clonotypes between healthy human individuals. Whole-study results and caveats: The study sampled only blood, and tissue repertoires likely differ. The study's rarefaction showed incomplete sorted-subset sequencing despite large depth.

A remark on this clone: Antigen unknown.

Donors comprised healthy HIV-negative adults lacking recent acute infections or vaccinations. CD45RA-negative memory and CD45RA+ naive subsets were split from the CD4+ cells. Measured with immunoSEQ multiplex PCR; TCRdb has only the in-frame clones, and not every one. The sample contains 2 million to 2.5 million clones, over 90% of which appear only once. The sequenced sample was naive CD4+ T cells from PBMCs. Noted subset: CD45RA+ positively selected. This receptor was identified in a man younger than 35 in good health. Some clones in this sample may be carry-over from other donors' samples.

Here the CDR3 DNA reads TGTGCCAGCACCGGAATGTATAGCAATCAGCCCCAGCATTTT. Its translation: CASTGMYSNQPQHF. This chain links TRBV6-1 with TRBJ1-5; no reliable D call. This CDR3 region has 14 residues. The germline V gene has CDR1 MNHNS and CDR2 SASEGT. With 7 bases removed from V and 0 bases from J, the gap between germline ends came to 10 bases.